This T cell receptor beta chain stems from a study of cytomegalovirus exposure and HLA in healthy donors. J lost 6 bases, V lost 2 bases, and 8 bases had no gene match. The germline V gene encodes CDR1 KGHSH and CDR2 LQKENI. There are 15 residues in the CDR3. Whole-study findings and limits: Presence/absence analyses assumed roughly uniform sequencing depth across donors, which may not hold. As a later analysis showed, a missense DCLRE1C variant was linked to trimming of TCR beta V- and J-genes.

This clone has more than one count but fewer than ten. Antigen specificity is unknown. Use of 60 Vbeta and 13 Jbeta primers characterized the PCR. Profiling relied on immunoSEQ multiplex PCR, and the TCRdb table lists in-frame clones only, not all of them. The sample carries some 84,000 clones, under 80% recorded once. Material for sequencing was PBMCs. The chain has TRBV18 and TRBJ1-2; 8 bases align to TRBD1. This sequence originates from a boy aged 10-17 years in good health and CMV-seronegative. CDR3 DNA: TGTGCCAGCTCACCAAAAGCAGGGGGCGAAAATGGCTACACCTTC. It translates to CASSPKAGGENGYTF.